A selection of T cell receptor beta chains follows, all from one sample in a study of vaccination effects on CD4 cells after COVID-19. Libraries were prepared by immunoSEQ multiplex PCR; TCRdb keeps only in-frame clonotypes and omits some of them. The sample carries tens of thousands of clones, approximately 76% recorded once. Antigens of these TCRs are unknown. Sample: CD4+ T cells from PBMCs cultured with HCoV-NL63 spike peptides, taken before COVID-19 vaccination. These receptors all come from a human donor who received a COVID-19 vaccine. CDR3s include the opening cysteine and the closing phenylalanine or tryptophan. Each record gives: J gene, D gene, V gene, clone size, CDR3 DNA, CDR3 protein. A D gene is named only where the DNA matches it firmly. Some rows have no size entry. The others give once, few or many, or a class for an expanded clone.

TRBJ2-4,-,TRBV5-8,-,TGTGCCAGCAGCTTAGGCATCCTGGCAGCCAAAAACATTCAGTACTTC,CASSLGILAAKNIQYF
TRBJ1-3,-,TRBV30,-,TGTGCCTGGAGTGTCCCCAGGAAGAGTCGGAACACCATATATTTT,CAWSVPRKSRNTIYF
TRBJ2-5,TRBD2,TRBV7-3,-,TGTGCCAGCAGCCTCTCTAGCGGGGGACCAACCCAGTACTTC,CASSLSSGGPTQYF
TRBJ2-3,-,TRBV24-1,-,TGTGCCACCAGTGAAGGACCGGTGGGTACGCAGTATTTT,CATSEGPVGTQYF
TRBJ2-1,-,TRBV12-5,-,TGTGCTAGTCGGGGGTTCGTGGCCAATGAGCAGTTCTTC,CASRGFVANEQFF
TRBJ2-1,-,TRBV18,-,TGTGCCAGCTCACAACTACAGGGAAGAGAATCTGAGCAGTTCTTC,CASSQLQGRESEQFF
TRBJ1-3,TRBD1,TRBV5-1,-,TGCGCCAGCAGCCGAGGGACAGCTAGCTCTGGAAACACCATATATTTT,CASSRGTASSGNTIYF
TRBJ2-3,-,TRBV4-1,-,TGCGCCAGCAGCCAACCTCGGGGTGGCACAGATACGCAGTATTTT,CASSQPRGGTDTQYF
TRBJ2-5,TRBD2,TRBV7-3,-,TGTGCCAGCAGCCAGGGACTAGCGGGAGAGACCCAGTACTTC,CASSQGLAGETQYF
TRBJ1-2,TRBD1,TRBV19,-,TGTGCCAGTAGTATACAACCCGGGACAGGGGGAAGGTTCAACTATGGCTACACCTTC,CASSIQPGTGGRFNYGYTF
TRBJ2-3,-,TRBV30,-,TGTGCCTGGGGTGCGATGAGCACAGATACGCAGTATTTT,CAWGAMSTDTQYF
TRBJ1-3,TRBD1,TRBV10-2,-,TGCGCCACCTTGGTGGACAGGACCGAAGGAAACACCATATATTTT,CATLVDRTEGNTIYF
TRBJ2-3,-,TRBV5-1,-,TGCGCCAGCAGAGGTTTTGGGGGGAGCACAGATACGCAGTATTTT,CASRGFGGSTDTQYF
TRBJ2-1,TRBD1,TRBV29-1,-,TGCAGCGTTTGGCAGGGGGACGGAAATGAGCAGTTCTTC,CSVWQGDGNEQFF
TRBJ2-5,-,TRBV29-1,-,TGCAGCGGATTCGGGACTCCCCAAGAGACCCAGTACTTC,CSGFGTPQETQYF
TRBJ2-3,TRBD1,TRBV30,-,TGTGCCTGGAGGACAGGGGGCTTGGCAGATACGCAGTATTTT,CAWRTGGLADTQYF
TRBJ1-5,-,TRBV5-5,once,TGTGCCAGCAGCTTGGATGGGGGCAATCAGCCCCAGCATTTT,CASSLDGGNQPQHF
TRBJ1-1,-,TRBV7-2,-,TGTGCCAGCAGCCATGAGGGAAGGGTCACTGAAGCTTTCTTT,CASSHEGRVTEAFF
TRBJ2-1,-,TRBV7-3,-,TGTGCCAGCAGCTTAATACCACAGCGCGGGTCCAATGAGCAGTTCTTC,CASSLIPQRGSNEQFF
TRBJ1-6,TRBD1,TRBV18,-,TGTGCCAGCTCCCAAGGACAGGGGGCTAATTCACCCCTCCACTTT,CASSQGQGANSPLHF
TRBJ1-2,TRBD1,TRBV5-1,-,TGCGCCAGCAGCTTACTCCTACCGGGACAGGGGGCGAGTGGCTACACCTTC,CASSLLLPGQGASGYTF
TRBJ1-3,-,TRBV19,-,TGTGCCAGTACCGCGGGACGGCCCTCTGGAAACACCATATATTTT,CASTAGRPSGNTIYF
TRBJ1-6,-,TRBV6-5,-,TGTGCCAGCAGTTACTCGTCAGGGCCTAGGGGGGCACCCCTCCACTTT,CASSYSSGPRGAPLHF
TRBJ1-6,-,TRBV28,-,TGTGCCAGCAGTTTAGCGGGGAGCTCCTATAATTCACCCCTCCACTTT,CASSLAGSSYNSPLHF
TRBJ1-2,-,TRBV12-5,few,TGTGCTAGTGGTTTAGACAGCCAGAGTTTTCGTGGCTACACCTTC,CASGLDSQSFRGYTF
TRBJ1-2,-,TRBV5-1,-,TGCGCCAGCAGCCGGGGGAATGGGGGCGTCGATGGCTACACCTTC,CASSRGNGGVDGYTF
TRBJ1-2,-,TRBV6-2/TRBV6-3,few,TGTGCCAGCAGTTACGCCGTTTATGGCTACACCTTC,CASSYAVYGYTF
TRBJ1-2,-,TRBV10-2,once,TGCGCCAGCAGGCAGGGGCCCGCCTCAAACTATGGCTACACCTTC,CASRQGPASNYGYTF
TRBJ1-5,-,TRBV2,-,TGTGCCAGCAAACGGTACAATCAGCCCCAGCATTTT,CASKRYNQPQHF
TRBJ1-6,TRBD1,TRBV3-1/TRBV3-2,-,TGTGCCAGCAGCCTCGGACAGGGGACTTCACCCCTCCACTTT,CASSLGQGTSPLHF
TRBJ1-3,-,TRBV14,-,TGTGCCAGCAGCCAAGCGGGGATATCTGGAAACACCATATATTTT,CASSQAGISGNTIYF
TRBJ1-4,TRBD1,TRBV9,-,TGTGCCAGCAGCGTAGGCGGGACAGGGAGCGAAAAACTGTTTTTT,CASSVGGTGSEKLFF
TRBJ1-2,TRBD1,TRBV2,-,TGTGCCAGCACCTTTAACCCGGGACAGGGGACAAATACCTTC,CASTFNPGQGTNTF